These 4 T cell receptor beta chains came from one sample sequenced in a study of graft-versus-host responses after intestinal transplantation (dated by TCRdb to 2020 to 2023). Library preparation was by the immunoSEQ multiplex PCR assay. Not all clones reach the TCRdb copy of this immuneACCESS table, which keeps in-frame sequences only. Checked studies attribute under half of the gap to unresolved V genes and leave the rest unexplained. Here the sample has roughly 36,000 clones; 75% to 90% occur a single time. Clones ranked in the top ten supply 3.5% to 4.5% of the sample. The source material was PBMCs, sampled around 1,000 days after transplant. The receptors stem from a human patient who received an intestinal transplant, so some T cells may come from the graft donor.

The rearrangement uses TRBV6-5 and TRBJ1-2; D gene uncertain. This CDR3 comprises 13 residues. Germline assignment: CDR1 MNHEY and CDR2 SVGAGI. V lost 6 bases and J 3 bases, leaving 11 bases between the germline ends. CDR3 residues: CASRVSQDYGYTF. CDR3 DNA sequence: TGTGCCAGCAGAGTCTCCCAAGACTATGGCTACACCTTC.

DNA of the CDR3: TGCGCCAGCAGCTCCGGACAGCACACAGATACGCAGTATTTT. Amino acids: CASSSGQHTDTQYF. V gene TRBV5-1 combines with J gene TRBJ2-3; a possible D gene is TRBD1 (6 bases). The CDR3 is 14 amino acids. V dropped 3 bases and J dropped 2 bases, with 10 bases sitting between them. In germline, CDR1 is SGHRS, CDR2 YFSETQ.

The chain recombines TRBV7-6 with TRBJ2-5; TRBD2 matches 7 bases. Germline V gene sequence: CDR1 SGHVS, CDR2 FNYEAQ. The ends lost 7 bases at V and 1 base at J; junction bases unmatched: 6. This CDR3 region has 14 residues. CDR3 nucleotides: TGTGCCAGCAAAGCGGGGTTGCTCCAAGAGACCCAGTACTTC. It translates to CASKAGLLQETQYF.

The V gene is TRBV19, the J gene TRBJ1-2; 7 bases fit TRBD1. The V and J ends lost 5 bases and 0 bases, in that order; junction bases with no gene match: 30. The V gene's germline CDR1 is LNHDA and CDR2 SQIVND (reference sequence). The CDR3 runs to 23 residues. Here the CDR3 reads CASSLKGAWTDPLSVFSNYGYTF. CDR3 DNA sequence: TGTGCCAGTAGTTTAAAGGGGGCCTGGACCGACCCTCTTTCCGTGTTTTCTAACTATGGCTACACCTTC.